These T cell receptor beta chains were read from a single sample in a study of blood T cell repertoires in COVID-19. Only in-frame clones appear in the TCRdb table, and some are missing; sequencing was by immunoSEQ multiplex PCR. This table holds about 260,000 clones, roughly 90% found once. The sample comprised peripheral blood. The receptors come from a woman aged 45 to 65 who had recovered from COVID-19. Each CDR3 is given with its conserved first and last residue.

CDR3aa: CASSEATGLTGNTIYF
j_gene: TRBJ1-3
v_gene: TRBV2

CDR3aa: CASSVDLRGSGELFF
j_gene: TRBJ2-2
v_gene: TRBV9

CDR3aa: CSASSKGTYEQYF
j_gene: TRBJ2-7
v_gene: TRBV20-1

CDR3aa: CASSVEVRGYEQYF
j_gene: TRBJ2-7
v_gene: TRBV9

CDR3aa: CASSALGGPNQPQHF
j_gene: TRBJ1-5
v_gene: TRBV25-1

CDR3aa: CASSQVRGNSPLHF
j_gene: TRBJ1-6
v_gene: TRBV4-2

CDR3aa: CASRPRDRAYGYTF
j_gene: TRBJ1-2
v_gene: TRBV27

CDR3aa: CASGTGRTYNSPLHF
j_gene: TRBJ1-6
v_gene: TRBV28

CDR3aa: CASSQGIGGELFF
j_gene: TRBJ2-2
v_gene: TRBV5-1

CDR3aa: CASSRDSGGPNEQFF
j_gene: TRBJ2-1
v_gene: TRBV4-1

CDR3aa: CASSVLRLAGSTDTQYF
j_gene: TRBJ2-3
v_gene: TRBV6-1

CDR3aa: CAWSVEQVNGYTF
j_gene: TRBJ1-2
v_gene: TRBV30

CDR3aa: CASSPSGRLRGNIQYF
j_gene: TRBJ2-4
v_gene: TRBV7-6

CDR3aa: CASSAGTTPSYEQYF
j_gene: TRBJ2-7
v_gene: TRBV19

CDR3aa: CTSSQGTSLETQYF
j_gene: TRBJ2-5
v_gene: TRBV1

CDR3aa: CAWRGSFGIVETQYF
j_gene: TRBJ2-5
v_gene: TRBV30

CDR3aa: CASSQGSQDRRGGYTF
j_gene: TRBJ1-2
v_gene: TRBV3-1/TRBV3-2

CDR3aa: CASSHNRGVGDTQYF
j_gene: TRBJ2-3
v_gene: TRBV4-1

CDR3aa: CASSPLTGGMDEQYF
j_gene: TRBJ2-7
v_gene: TRBV19

CDR3aa: CASSLTGAINQPQHF
j_gene: TRBJ1-5
v_gene: TRBV6-5

CDR3aa: CASSPGTGGGYTF
j_gene: TRBJ1-2
v_gene: TRBV18

CDR3aa: CASSLFQGLNTEAFF
j_gene: TRBJ1-1
v_gene: TRBV28

CDR3aa: CASSQELYGGVPDSPLHF
j_gene: TRBJ1-6
v_gene: TRBV4-3

CDR3aa: CASSFGGATGELFF
j_gene: TRBJ2-2
v_gene: TRBV7-3

CDR3aa: CASSIGGQRTEAFF
j_gene: TRBJ1-1
v_gene: TRBV19